One sample yielded the 15 T cell receptor beta chains listed below, sequenced in a study of CD8+CD57+ T cells in acquired aplastic anemia. Genomic DNA, serving as template, underwent TCR beta VDJ and CDR3 profiling. TCRdb passed the reads through MiXCR, listing each CDR3 protein once. This sample has about 58,000 distinct CDR3 sequences; roughly three fifths occur once, and the top ten carry approximately 15%. All patients picked for sequencing had shown, by flow cytometry, an expansion of CD8+CD57+ cells. Source material: sorted CD4+, CD8+, or CD8+CD57+ T cells (not recorded which) from PBMCs. These receptors were obtained from a human donor with aplastic anemia.

Note on this clonotype: A read error may account for a junction end that differs from germline. The chain is built from TRBV6-5 and TRBJ1-2; 7 bases line up with TRBD1. Germline loops: CDR1 MNHEY, CDR2 SVGAGI. The length of the CDR3 is 15 residues. The CDR3, as DNA: TGTGCCAGCAGTTACACAGGGGCGGAGTACTATGGCCACACCTTC. Translated, it gives CASSYTGAEYYGHTF.

J is TRBJ1-3 and V is TRBV10-3, with D tentatively TRBD1 (5 bases). Trimming cost V 6 bases and J 4 bases, with 13 bases left between them. The CDR3 is 14 amino acids. CDR1 and CDR2 (germline): ENHRY, SYGVKD. The CDR3 coding sequence is TGTGCCATCAGCGCGACAGTGTCCGGAAACACCATATATTTT. This sequence encodes CAISATVSGNTIYF.

This clonotype has a count of ten or more. The chain joins TRBV5-4 to TRBJ2-1; D unclear. Trimming removed 2 bases from V and 8 bases from J, with 17 bases in between. The germline V gene has CDR1 SGHNT and CDR2 YYREEE (reference sequence). The CDR3 length is 15 residues. DNA for the CDR3: TGTGCCAGCAGCTTTAAAGGTGATTTGGGTGATGAGCAGTTCTTC. Translating gives CASSFKGDLGDEQFF.

This clonotype was seen many times. This chain links TRBV9 with TRBJ1-1; no reliable D call. The length of the CDR3 is 15 residues. Germline V gives CDR1 SGDLS, CDR2 YYNGEE. The V end lost 3 bases, the J end lost 4 bases, and 16 bases lay between the germline ends. CDR3 residues: CASSALTGRSTEAFF. The CDR3 DNA follows: TGTGCCAGCAGCGCCCTCACGGGTCGTTCCACTGAAGCTTTCTTT.

Ten or more counts support this clonotype. Written as DNA, the CDR3 is TGTGCCAGCAGCTTAGCAGCATCCGGGGAGCTGTTTTTT. It yields the protein CASSLAASGELFF. J is TRBJ2-2 and V is TRBV11-1; D gene uncertain. CDR1 SGHAT and CDR2 FQDESV come from the germline V gene (reference sequence). This CDR3 region has 13 residues. The V end was cut by 0 bases, the J end by 6 bases, with 5 bases between.

This clonotype was found a few times. For the CDR3, the DNA is TGTGCCACCAGTACCGGAAACACCATATATTTT. Its protein product is CATSTGNTIYF. The chain joins TRBV24-1 to TRBJ1-3; D is undetermined. Germline CDR1 KGHDR, CDR2 SFDVKD. Trimming took 6 bases from V and 4 from J, leaving 3 bases between them. The CDR3 runs to 11 residues.

Ten or more counts support this clonotype. This chain uses TRBV2 with TRBJ1-6, with a possible D match to TRBD1 (5 bases). V gave up 3 bases and J gave up 5 bases, with 17 bases separating them. Germline V gene sequence: CDR1 SNHLY, CDR2 FYNNEI. The CDR3 has 17 amino acids. The CDR3 region is CASSETGPLDDNSPLHF. DNA for the CDR3: TGTGCCAGCAGTGAGACGGGGCCACTAGACGATAATTCACCCCTCCACTTT.

This clonotype turned up a few times. This could be a read error, since a much larger clone is one nucleotide away. This chain links TRBV11-2 with TRBJ2-1; D is uncertain. The CDR3 consists of 15 residues. V was pared by 2 bases and J by 1 base, with 9 bases between. In germline, CDR1 is SGHAT, CDR2 FQNNGV. The CDR3 coding sequence is TGTGCCAGCAGCTTAAGGTGGGCTTCCTACAATGAGCAGTTCTTC. It yields the protein CASSLRWASYNEQFF. Full variable domain (outside the CDR3, taken from reference TRBV11-2 and TRBJ2-1): EAGVAQSPRYKIIEKRQSVAFWCNPISGHATLYWYQQILGQGPKLLIQFQNNGVVDDSQLPKDRFSAERLKGVDSTLKIQPAKLEDSAVYLCASSLRWASYNEQFFGPGTRLTVL.

This chain uses TRBV5-5 with TRBJ2-7; the D is unclear. V lost 1 base and J lost 10, with 9 bases in between. This CDR3 region has 11 residues. Germline V gene lookup returns CDR1 SGHKS and CDR2 YYEKEE (reference sequence). The chain's CDR3 is CASSLTDQQYF. CDR3 nucleotides: TGTGCCAGCAGCTTGACCGACCAACAGTACTTC.

Points on this clonotype: Mismatch with germline at one junction end may stem from a read error. The chain couples TRBV14 to TRBJ2-7; 7 bases fit TRBD1. Germline CDR1 is SGHDN and CDR2 is FVKESK. The CDR3 spans 15 residues. This chain's CDR3 is CASRQDGQVPSEQYF. DNA for the CDR3: TGTGCCAGCAGGCAAGATGGACAGGTACCCTCCGAGCAGTACTTC. The complete variable domain, with remaining parts taken from reference TRBV14 and TRBJ2-7, reads EAGVTQFPSHSVIEKGQTVTLRCDPISGHDNLYWYRRVMGKEIKFLLHFVKESKQDESGMPNNRFLAERTGGTYSTLKVQPAELEDSGVYFCASRQDGQVPSEQYFGPGTRLTVT.

J is TRBJ1-3 and V is TRBV7-8; a weak D match, TRBD1 (6 bases). Trimming pared 3 bases from V and 0 bases from J, leaving 9 bases between. Germline CDR1 is SGHVS and CDR2 is FQNEAQ. CDR3 length equals 15 residues. DNA for the CDR3: TGTGCCAGCAGCTTGGCCAGGGGCTCTGGAAACACCATATATTTT. This codes for CASSLARGSGNTIYF.

The V call is TRBV10-2, the J call TRBJ1-4, with D unresolved. Germline V CDR1 and CDR2: WSHSY, SAAADI. The CDR3 is made up of 12 amino acids. Trimming took 0 bases from V and 5 from J, leaving 1 base between them. CDR3 DNA sequence: TGCGCCAGCAGTGAGTCAAATGAAAAACTGTTTTTT. As protein: CASSESNEKLFF.

This clonotype has a single count. One end of the junction varies from germline; a read error may be responsible. This chain joins TRBV29-1 and TRBJ1-2; 10 nucleotides agree with TRBD1. The CDR3 is made up of 13 amino acids. Germline V gene lookup returns CDR1 SQVTM and CDR2 ANQGSEA. Here the CDR3 reads CSVDEDRGNGCTF. The CDR3 DNA follows: TGCAGCGTTGATGAGGACAGGGGGAATGGCTGCACCTTC.

This clonotype was observed many times. The chain employs TRBV27 and TRBJ1-2; the D gene is possibly TRBD1 (6 bases). V was clipped by 0 bases and J by 5 bases, with 16 bases between them. The germline V gene has CDR1 MNHEY and CDR2 SMNVEV (reference sequence). This CDR3 is built from 16 residues. The CDR3 DNA is TGTGCCAGCAGTTTATCACGGGCAGGGGTCCCATATGGCTACACCTTC. This codes for CASSLSRAGVPYGYTF.

The V gene is TRBV29-1, the J gene TRBJ1-2, with a tentative D call TRBD1 (6 bases). CDR3 length equals 14 residues. Trimming pared 4 bases from V and 4 bases from J, leaving 16 bases between. CDR1 and CDR2 from the germline V gene are SQVTM and ANQGSEA. The CDR3 sequence is CSVVDSSFFYGYTF. In DNA, the CDR3 is TGCAGCGTTGTGGACAGCAGCTTTTTCTATGGCTACACCTTC.